Described below is a single T cell receptor beta chain sequence and its context. The same CDR3 also results from other DNA sequences found in this sample. This sample is part of a study of shared clonotypes between healthy human individuals. Study overall: Samples came from a couple of female and a few male donors aged 18 to 49.

Terminally differentiated effector memory CD45RA+ cells were excluded by CCR7 positive selection of CD45RO-negative cells. Adult donors, all healthy and HIV-negative, had no recent acute infections or vaccinations. Germline V lookup: CDR1 SGHDT, CDR2 YYEEEE. The CDR3 consists of 15 residues. Trimming removed 0 bases at V and 1 base at J, with 8 bases between. Measured with immunoSEQ multiplex PCR; TCRdb has only the in-frame clones, and not every one. The sample has over 2,000,000 clones, 85% to 95% seen once; the top ten hold over 1.5%. The sequencing sample was made of naive CD8+ T cells from PBMCs. The TCR sequence derives from a man between 18 and 35 years old in good health. Some clones in this sample may be carry-over from other donors' samples. V and J are TRBV5-6 and TRBJ1-5; a weak D match, TRBD1 (5 bases). The CDR3 nucleotides read TGTGCCAGCAGCTTGGGTGGGGGGAGCAATCAGCCCCAGCATTTT. Translating gives CASSLGGGSNQPQHF. Complete variable domain (other parts from reference TRBV5-6 and TRBJ1-5): DAGVTQSPTHLIKTRGQQVTLRCSPKSGHDTVSWYQQALGQGPQFIFQYYEEEERQRGNFPDRFSGHQFPNYSSELNVNALLLGDSALYLCASSLGGGSNQPQHFGDGTRLSIL.